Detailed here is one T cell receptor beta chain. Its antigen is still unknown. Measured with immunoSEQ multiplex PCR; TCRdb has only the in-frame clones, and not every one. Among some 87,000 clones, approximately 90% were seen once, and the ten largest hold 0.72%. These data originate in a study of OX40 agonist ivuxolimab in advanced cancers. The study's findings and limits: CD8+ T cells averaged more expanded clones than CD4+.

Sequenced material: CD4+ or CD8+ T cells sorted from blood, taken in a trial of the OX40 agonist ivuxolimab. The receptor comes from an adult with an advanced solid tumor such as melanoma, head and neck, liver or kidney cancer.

Here the CDR3 reads CASSLGTSGWRTDTQYF. The CDR3 nucleotides read TGTGCCAGCAGCTTAGGGACTAGCGGGTGGCGCACAGATACGCAGTATTTT. This rearrangement joins TRBV7-6 to TRBJ2-3, with TRBD2 matching 11 bases. CDR1 and CDR2 (germline): SGHVS, FNYEAQ. The V and J ends lost 1 base and 1 base, in that order; junction bases with no gene match: 4. CDR3 length: 17 amino acids.